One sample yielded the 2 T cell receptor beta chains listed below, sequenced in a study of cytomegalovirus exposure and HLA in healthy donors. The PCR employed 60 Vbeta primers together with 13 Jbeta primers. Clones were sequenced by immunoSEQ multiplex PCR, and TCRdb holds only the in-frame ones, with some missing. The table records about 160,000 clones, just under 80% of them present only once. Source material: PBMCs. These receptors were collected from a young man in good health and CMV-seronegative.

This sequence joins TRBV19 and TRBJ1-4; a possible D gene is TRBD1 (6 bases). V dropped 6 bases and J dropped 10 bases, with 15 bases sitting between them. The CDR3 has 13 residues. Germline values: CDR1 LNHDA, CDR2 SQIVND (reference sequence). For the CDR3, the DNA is TGTGCCAGTAGGGCAGGGGCCATTACAAAACTGTTTTTT. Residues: CASRAGAITKLFF.

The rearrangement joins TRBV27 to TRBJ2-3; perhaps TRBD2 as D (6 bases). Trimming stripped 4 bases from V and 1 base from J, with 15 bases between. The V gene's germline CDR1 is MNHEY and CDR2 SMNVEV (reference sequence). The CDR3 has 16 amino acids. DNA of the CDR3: TGTGCCAGCAGTTCGCCGACTAGACATGGCACAGATACGCAGTATTTT. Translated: CASSSPTRHGTDTQYF.